This T cell receptor beta chain was sequenced during a study of T cell repertoires in cytomegalovirus infection. Study-level information: Public TCR beta signatures were indicative of both CMV infection and a matching HLA type. General study findings and limits: Carriers of CMV and the relevant HLA type were discriminated by public TCR beta frequency. Dominating the ex vivo response were HLA-C-restricted CMV-specific TCR beta clonotypes.

The CDR3 sequence is 15 residues long. V was pared by 8 bases and J by 4 bases, with 18 bases between. TCRdb recomputed calls from the reads with MiXCR, one row per CDR3 protein. This sample carries some 680,000 distinct CDR3 sequences, 35% of them seen once, and the ten largest clones take about 2.8%. Only a few counts were recorded for this clonotype. Its cognate antigen is unknown. This TCR was recovered from a human donor in good health (CMV status not recorded). Some clones in this sample may be carry-over from other donors' samples. Sequenced input: PBMCs. The chain recombines TRBV12-3 or TRBV12-4 with TRBJ1-5; weak D call: TRBD1 (6 bases). The CDR3 protein is CASSRQQGSNQPQHF. The DNA of the CDR3 is TGTGCCAGCTCGAGACAACAGGGTTCTAATCAGCCCCAGCATTTT.